Each of the 29 T cell receptor beta chains below was sequenced from the same sample in a study of T-cell memory formation after mild COVID-19. A single record per CDR3 protein comes from TCRdb applying MiXCR to the 5' RACE reads. The sample records around 200,000 distinct CDR3 sequences, under 30% being singletons. The sample consisted of PBMCs or a T cell subset sorted from them (not recorded which). The source of these receptors is an adult woman who had mild COVID-19 (a few samples of this study predate the infection). Cell type and time point are not known.

The gene calls are TRBV6-2 or TRBV6-3 and TRBJ2-3; 8 bases align to TRBD1. This CDR3 has 16 residues. The ends lost 6 bases at V and 3 bases at J; junction bases unmatched: 11. CDR1 is MNHEY and CDR2 is SVGEGT in the germline V gene. The CDR3 nucleotides read TGTGCCAGCAGCTACCAACAGGGGGAGGTTACAGATACGCAGTATTTT. This encodes CASSYQQGEVTDTQYF.

The chain combines TRBV30 with TRBJ1-1; weak D call: TRBD1 (5 bases). The length of the CDR3 is 13 residues. Germline CDR1 GTSNPN, CDR2 SVGIG (reference sequence). Trimming removed 1 base at V and 2 bases at J, with 8 bases between. The CDR3 DNA sequence: TGTGCCTGGAGTGCGACAGCAAACACTGAAGCTTTCTTT. Translation: CAWSATANTEAFF.

The chain has TRBV20-1 and TRBJ2-1; 7 nucleotides agree with TRBD1. CDR1 is DFQATT and CDR2 is SNEGSKA in the germline V gene (reference sequence). V was pared by 5 bases and J by 8 bases, with 15 bases of the junction left unmatched. CDR3 size: 15 residues. The CDR3 protein is CSAPEAVDRRYEQFF. The CDR3 DNA sequence: TGCAGTGCTCCCGAGGCGGTGGACAGGAGGTATGAGCAGTTCTTC.

Concerning this clonotype itself: Germline and junction disagree at one end, which may indicate a read error. The rearrangement uses TRBV5-1 and TRBJ2-5, with D unclear. Germline CDR1 reads SGHRS; CDR2 reads YFSETQ. The CDR3 covers 15 residues. CDR3 in DNA: TGCGCCAGCAGCTCGGATAGTAGTAATTCGAAGACCCGGTACTTC. Its translation is CASSSDSSNSKTRYF. Variable domain in full (rest from reference TRBV5-1 and TRBJ2-5): KAGVTQTPRYLIKTRGQQVTLSCSPISGHRSVSWYQQTPGQGLQFLFEYFSETQRNKGNFPGRFSGRQFSNSRSEMNVSTLELGDSALYLCASSSDSSNSKTRYFGPGTRLLVL.

The chain couples TRBV9 to TRBJ1-1; D is undetermined. This CDR3 is built from 14 residues. Germline assignment: CDR1 SGDLS and CDR2 YYNGEE. V was trimmed by 6 bases and J by 2 bases, leaving 14 bases between them. The CDR3 DNA sequence: TGTGCCAGCACCGCGGGCGGGGTCAACACTGAAGCTTTCTTT. Its protein is CASTAGGVNTEAFF.

The rearrangement joins TRBV29-1 to TRBJ2-2, with 7 bases matching TRBD2. CDR3 length equals 15 residues. With 2 bases clipped from V and 0 bases from J, the junction kept 3 bases outside the gene matches. The V gene's germline CDR1 is SQVTM and CDR2 ANQGSEA. CDR3 sequence: CSVERSGANTGELFF. Here the CDR3 DNA reads TGCAGCGTTGAAAGGAGCGGGGCGAACACCGGGGAGCTGTTTTTT.

The J gene is TRBJ2-2, the V gene TRBV10-3; D is undetermined. Germline V lookup: CDR1 ENHRY, CDR2 SYGVKD. Trimming left V 3 bases short and J 3 bases short, with 5 bases between. This CDR3 has 13 residues. CDR3 sequence: CAISDLYTGELFF. For the CDR3, the DNA is TGTGCCATCAGTGATCTGTACACCGGGGAGCTGTTTTTT.

This clonotype was observed a few times. The genes are TRBV7-3 and TRBJ1-6; D is unclear. This CDR3 contains 15 residues. V was cut by 2 bases and J by 0 bases, with 5 bases left in between. Germline CDR1 and CDR2: SGHTA and FQGTGA. The CDR3 protein is CASSLQSSYNSPLHF. CDR3 sequence (DNA): TGTGCCAGCAGCTTACAGAGCTCCTATAATTCACCCCTCCACTTT.

This clonotype was observed a handful of times. The genes are TRBV27 and TRBJ2-3; TRBD1 agrees at 9 bases. J lost 14 bases, V lost 3 bases, and 15 bases had no gene match. The CDR3 runs 15 residues. Germline lookup yields CDR1 MNHEY and CDR2 SMNVEV (reference sequence). The CDR3 DNA reads as TGTGCCAGCAGTTTCTCTAAACCTACAGGGGGCAGAGGGTATTTT. This sequence encodes CASSFSKPTGGRGYF.

The chain combines TRBV20-1 with TRBJ2-3, with 9 bases identical to TRBD2. CDR3 size: 19 residues. Germline CDR1 reads DFQATT; CDR2 reads SNEGSKA (reference sequence). Trimming took 7 bases from V and 0 from J; bases not matched to a gene: 20. CDR3 nucleotide sequence: TGCAGTGGAGTTTTACCCGGGACTAGCAACTATCCCAGCACAGATACGCAGTATTTT. Its translation: CSGVLPGTSNYPSTDTQYF.

The genes are TRBV20-1 and TRBJ1-1; weak D call: TRBD1 (5 bases). The CDR3 covers 14 residues. V lost 4 bases and J lost 2, with 14 bases in between. The germline gives CDR1 DFQATT, CDR2 SNEGSKA (reference sequence). The CDR3 nucleotides read TGCAGTGCTATCGATGTAAGGGGAAACACTGAAGCTTTCTTT. Translating it yields CSAIDVRGNTEAFF.

The chain couples TRBV7-2 to TRBJ2-1; D is possibly TRBD2 (6 bases). CDR1 is SGHTA, CDR2 FQGNSA, per germline. The CDR3 is 15 residues long. Trimming took off 7 bases at V and 0 bases at J, with 13 bases between the two ends. CDR3 in amino acids: CASTGGWVSYNEQFF. The CDR3 DNA sequence: TGTGCCAGCACCGGAGGGTGGGTCTCCTACAATGAGCAGTTCTTC.

The chain carries TRBV6-5 and TRBJ2-7; 8 bases are a match to TRBD1. V lost 6 bases, J lost 2 bases, and 9 bases stayed unmatched. This CDR3 is 15 amino acids long. Germline CDR1 is MNHEY and CDR2 is SVGAGI. The CDR3 is CASREGQGLTYEQYF. CDR3 in DNA: TGTGCCAGCAGAGAAGGACAGGGTCTTACCTACGAGCAGTACTTC.

The V gene is TRBV15, the J gene TRBJ2-3, with 9 nucleotides matching TRBD1. The CDR3 has 16 amino acids. CDR1 and CDR2 from the germline V gene are LNHNV and YYDKDF (reference sequence). With V trimmed by 4 bases and J by 0 bases, 5 bases remained unmatched. CDR3 residues: CATSKPQGASTDTQYF. As DNA, the CDR3 is TGTGCCACCAGCAAACCACAGGGGGCGAGCACAGATACGCAGTATTTT.

V and J are TRBV12-3 or TRBV12-4 and TRBJ1-1, with 7 bases aligning to TRBD1. The CDR3 loop spans 15 amino acids. With V trimmed by 6 bases and J by 3 bases, 10 bases remained unmatched. The CDR3 DNA follows: TGTGCCAGCAGCCCCAACAGGGGAGGGTACACTGAAGCTTTCTTT. Translation gives CASSPNRGGYTEAFF.

This clonotype was counted ten times or more. The rearrangement uses TRBV5-5 and TRBJ2-1; 11 bases are shared with TRBD1. Germline V gives CDR1 SGHKS, CDR2 YYEKEE (reference sequence). The CDR3 has 14 amino acids. The trim removed 4 bases at V and 9 bases at J, leaving 6 bases unmatched. The CDR3 region has the DNA TGTGCCAGCAGCCCGGGACAGGGGGACAGTGAGCAGTTCTTC. Encoded protein: CASSPGQGDSEQFF.

CDR3 in DNA: TGTGCCAGCAGCTTGGCCGGGAGCGGCGAGGGGTACTTC. This translates into CASSLAGSGEGYF. V gene TRBV5-4 combines with J gene TRBJ2-7, with D possibly being TRBD2 (6 bases). This CDR3 spans 13 amino acids. Germline V gene data show CDR1 as SGHNT and CDR2 as YYREEE (reference sequence). V was clipped by 0 bases and J by 12 bases, with 16 bases between them. Drawing the rest from reference TRBV5-4 and TRBJ2-7, the complete variable domain is ETGVTQSPTHLIKTRGQQVTLRCSSQSGHNTVSWYQQALGQGPQFIFQYYREEENGRGNFPPRFSGLQFPNYSSELNVNALELDDSALYLCASSLAGSGEGYFGPGTRLTVT.

This clonotype has more than one count but fewer than ten. This chain uses TRBV6-2 or TRBV6-3 with TRBJ1-1; 7 nucleotides line up with TRBD1. Per germline, CDR1 MNHEY and CDR2 SVGEGT. There are 13 residues in the CDR3. The V and J ends lost 5 bases and 4 bases, in that order; junction bases with no gene match: 4. The CDR3, as DNA: TGTGCCAGCAGTAGGGGGCTGTTCACTGAAGCTTTCTTT. The encoded protein is CASSRGLFTEAFF.

This clonotype has a handful of counts. The chain uses TRBV2 and TRBJ2-4, with D uncertain. Trimming took 5 bases from V and 1 from J, leaving 6 bases between them. Germline V gives CDR1 SNHLY, CDR2 FYNNEI. The CDR3 sequence is 13 residues long. The CDR3 sequence: CASSQGAKNIQYF. The DNA for the CDR3 is TGTGCCAGCAGTCAAGGGGCCAAAAACATTCAGTACTTC.

The CDR3 nucleotides are TGCGCCAGCAGCTACGGAACCACTGAAGCTTTCTTT. The encoded protein is CASSYGTTEAFF. The chain joins TRBV5-1 to TRBJ1-1, with D uncertain. Between the trimmed V and J ends, which lost 3 bases and 4 bases, there was a span of 7 bases. CDR3 size: 12 residues. Germline CDR1 is SGHRS and CDR2 is YFSETQ.

This clonotype was counted ten times or more. DNA for the CDR3: TGCAGTGCAACGGGACAGGGAGCGGGTAGTGAGCAGTTCTTC. Translated: CSATGQGAGSEQFF. The chain carries TRBV20-1 and TRBJ2-1, with 9 bases that match TRBD1. CDR1 is DFQATT and CDR2 is SNEGSKA in the germline V gene (reference sequence). Trimming removed 6 bases from V and 9 bases from J; junction bases left unmatched: 12. This CDR3 has 14 amino acids.

The gene calls are TRBV6-2 or TRBV6-3 and TRBJ2-7; D remains ambiguous. This CDR3 spans 13 amino acids. Germline CDR1 and CDR2: MNHEY and SVGEGT. Trimming removed 8 bases from V and 2 bases from J, with 13 bases in between. CDR3 in DNA: TGTGCCAGCCGGGCTGGGTCGCCCTACGAGCAGTACTTC. Protein: CASRAGSPYEQYF.

The chain carries TRBV6-6 and TRBJ1-3; D call uncertain. CDR3 length equals 14 residues. V was shortened by 6 bases and J by 4 bases, with 13 bases between the two germline ends. The germline CDR1 and CDR2 sequences are MNHNY and SVGAGI (reference sequence). CDR3 loop: CASSLLSGGNTIYF. CDR3 nucleotides: TGTGCCAGCAGCCTTCTATCCGGGGGAAACACCATATATTTT.

This sequence joins TRBV6-1 and TRBJ1-1; D not certain. CDR1 is MNHNS and CDR2 is SASEGT in the germline V gene. V was shortened by 3 bases and J by 0 bases, with 11 bases between the two germline ends. CDR3 size: 15 residues. The CDR3 DNA follows: TGTGCCAGCAGTGACCGGGCCAGAGTGAACACTGAAGCTTTCTTT. Amino acids: CASSDRARVNTEAFF.

Only a few counts were recorded for this clonotype. The chain uses TRBV6-2 or TRBV6-3 and TRBJ2-1, with 8 bases identical to TRBD2. Unmatched junction bases numbered 7, after V lost 8 bases and J lost 4 bases. This CDR3 region has 14 residues. Germline CDR1 is MNHEY and CDR2 is SVGEGT. The CDR3 DNA reads as TGTGCCAGCGGGCTAGCGGGTTTGTACAATGAGCAGTTCTTC. Amino acids: CASGLAGLYNEQFF.

A few counts support this clonotype. This chain connects TRBV9 to TRBJ1-2; D perhaps matches TRBD1 (5 bases). The CDR3 consists of 14 residues. The V end was cut by 3 bases, the J end by 9 bases, with 18 bases between. CDR1 and CDR2 (germline): SGDLS, YYNGEE. The CDR3 DNA sequence: TGTGCCAGCAGCGGGGGGGGAACGCCCTCTCGCTACACCTTC. Translation: CASSGGGTPSRYTF.

This clonotype was counted only a few times. The chain has TRBV6-2 or TRBV6-3 and TRBJ2-5; 8 positions match TRBD1. The germline gives CDR1 MNHEY, CDR2 SVGEGT. This CDR3 spans 14 amino acids. Trimming took 7 bases from V and 2 from J; bases not matched to a gene: 6. CDR3 DNA: TGTGCCAGCAATACGGACAGGGCGCAAGAGACCCAGTACTTC. This translates into CASNTDRAQETQYF.

In this sample, this clonotype turned up a few times. V and J are TRBV5-5 and TRBJ2-1, with 9 positions matching TRBD1. The V and J ends lost 4 bases and 2 bases, in that order; junction bases with no gene match: 7. The CDR3 has 16 residues. Germline V gene sequence: CDR1 SGHKS, CDR2 YYEKEE (reference sequence). The CDR3 here is CASSTPGQGTYNEQFF. In DNA, the CDR3 is TGTGCCAGCAGCACCCCGGGACAGGGTACCTACAATGAGCAGTTCTTC.

This clonotype was detected only a few times. The J gene is TRBJ2-4, the V gene TRBV5-5; 7 bases fit TRBD2. This CDR3 has 16 amino acids. With 3 bases clipped from V and 0 bases from J, the junction kept 6 bases outside the gene matches. Germline V gene sequence: CDR1 SGHKS, CDR2 YYEKEE (reference sequence). CDR3 amino acids: CASSSSGALAKNIQYF. CDR3 nucleotide sequence: TGTGCCAGCAGCTCCAGCGGGGCCTTAGCCAAAAACATTCAGTACTTC.